These T cell receptor beta chains were read from a single sample in a study of T cell responses to AZD1222 COVID-19 vaccine. Clones were sequenced by immunoSEQ multiplex PCR, and TCRdb holds only the in-frame ones, with some missing. The data hold over 130,000 clones, with nearly 95% observed a single time. Sequencing used peripheral blood, obtained 28 days after the second AZD1222 dose. These receptors were taken from an adult who received the AZD1222 COVID-19 vaccine. CDR3s include the opening cysteine and the closing phenylalanine or tryptophan. D genes are given only for firm matches. Rows give clone size only sometimes, using once, few, many, or a class for an expanded clone.

cdr3_nt: TGTGCCATCAGTGGAGGTGCTTCTGGAAACACCATATATTTT
cdr3_aa: CAISGGASGNTIYF
j_call: TRBJ1-3
v_call: TRBV10-3
d_call: .
clone_size: .

cdr3_nt: TGTGCCAGCAGACAGGGTATAGACTATGGCTACACCTTC
cdr3_aa: CASRQGIDYGYTF
j_call: TRBJ1-2
v_call: TRBV5-8
d_call: .
clone_size: .

cdr3_nt: TGTGCCAGCAACCAACGGACTAGCGTCTACAATGAGCAGTTCTTC
cdr3_aa: CASNQRTSVYNEQFF
j_call: TRBJ2-1
v_call: TRBV28
d_call: TRBD2
clone_size: .

cdr3_nt: TGTGCCAGCAGCTTAGAGAACACCGGGGAGCTGTTTTTT
cdr3_aa: CASSLENTGELFF
j_call: TRBJ2-2
v_call: TRBV11-2
d_call: .
clone_size: .

cdr3_nt: TGTGCGACCAGGGAGAACACTGAAGCTTTCTTT
cdr3_aa: CATRENTEAFF
j_call: TRBJ1-1
v_call: TRBV7-8
d_call: .
clone_size: few

cdr3_nt: TGTGCCAGCAGTCAGTACGAGCAGTACTTC
cdr3_aa: CASSQYEQYF
j_call: TRBJ2-7
v_call: TRBV28
d_call: .
clone_size: .

cdr3_nt: TGTGCCACCAGCAGTAGGGACAGCGGGTCACCCCTCCACTTT
cdr3_aa: CATSSRDSGSPLHF
j_call: TRBJ1-6
v_call: TRBV15
d_call: TRBD1
clone_size: .

cdr3_nt: TGTGCCAGCAGCTTAGGCGGCGCGCCAACAGATACGCAGTATTTT
cdr3_aa: CASSLGGAPTDTQYF
j_call: TRBJ2-3
v_call: TRBV7-9
d_call: .
clone_size: .

cdr3_nt: TGTGCAAGTCGCTTAGGAGGAGTCAGGCGTACTATAATGATCGTGCAGTTCTTC
cdr3_aa: CASRLGGVRRTIMIVQFF
j_call: TRBJ2-1
v_call: TRBV12-2
d_call: .
clone_size: .

cdr3_nt: TGTGCCAGCAGTGACTCGAGTAAGGGGGAAGCCGGGGAGCTGTTTTTT
cdr3_aa: CASSDSSKGEAGELFF
j_call: TRBJ2-2
v_call: TRBV6-4
d_call: .
clone_size: .

cdr3_nt: TGTGCCAGCAGTTTCAGGGGTACGGGCAATGAGCAGTTCTTC
cdr3_aa: CASSFRGTGNEQFF
j_call: TRBJ2-1
v_call: TRBV27
d_call: .
clone_size: once

cdr3_nt: TGTGCCAGCAGCTTAGCGCTTGGGAAGGCGTTCTTC
cdr3_aa: CASSLALGKAFF
j_call: TRBJ2-1
v_call: TRBV7-9
d_call: .
clone_size: .

cdr3_nt: TGTGCCTGGAGGGACAGGCTAAGGCGCTATGGCTACACCTTC
cdr3_aa: CAWRDRLRRYGYTF
j_call: TRBJ1-2
v_call: TRBV30
d_call: TRBD1
clone_size: once